This TCR beta chain stems from a study of PD-1 blockade in classical Hodgkin lymphoma. Whole-study results and caveats: Relapsed/refractory patients reportedly had lower baseline diversity than newly diagnosed patients.

About this clone itself: Its antigen is not known.

Data came from immunoSEQ multiplex PCR; TCRdb stores just in-frame clones and leaves some out. The table includes about 99,000 clones, roughly four fifths detected once. V was trimmed by 0 bases and J by 7 bases, leaving 9 bases between them. The CDR3 has 13 amino acids. From germline, CDR1 is LNHNV and CDR2 YYDKDF (reference sequence). Patients all relapsed after autologous stem cell transplantation, and there was variation in brentuximab vedotin exposure. This TCR was sampled from a human donor with classical Hodgkin lymphoma. Sequenced material: peripheral blood mononuclear cells (PBMCs), taken before the second cycle of nivolumab. This rearrangement joins TRBV15 to TRBJ1-1; D gene ambiguous. This chain's CDR3 is CATSRDQADEAFF. The CDR3 DNA is TGTGCCACCAGCAGAGATCAGGCTGATGAAGCTTTCTTT.